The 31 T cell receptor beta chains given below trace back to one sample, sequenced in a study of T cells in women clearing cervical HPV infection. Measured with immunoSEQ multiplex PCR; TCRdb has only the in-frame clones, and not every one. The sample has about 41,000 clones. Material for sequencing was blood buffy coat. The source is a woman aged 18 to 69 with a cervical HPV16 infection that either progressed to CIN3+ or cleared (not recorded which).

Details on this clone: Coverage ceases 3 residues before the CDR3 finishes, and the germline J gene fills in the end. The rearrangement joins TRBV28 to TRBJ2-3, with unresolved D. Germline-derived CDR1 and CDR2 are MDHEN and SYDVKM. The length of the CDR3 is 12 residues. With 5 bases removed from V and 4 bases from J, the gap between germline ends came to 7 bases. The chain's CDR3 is CASSPWPDTQYF. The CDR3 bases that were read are TGTGCCAGCAGTCCCTGGCCAGATACG.

The CDR3 reads CASSPADSATDTQYF. CDR3 bases read: TGCGCCAGCAGCCCCGCGGACAGTGCCACAGATACG. V usage is TRBV5-1 and J usage is TRBJ2-3; TRBD1 is a possible D gene (6 bases). Read coverage stops 3 residues before the CDR3 terminus; the germline J gene supplies the remainder. The CDR3 contains 15 residues. Trimming left V 4 bases short and J 2 bases short, with 14 bases between. Germline loops: CDR1 SGHRS, CDR2 YFSETQ.

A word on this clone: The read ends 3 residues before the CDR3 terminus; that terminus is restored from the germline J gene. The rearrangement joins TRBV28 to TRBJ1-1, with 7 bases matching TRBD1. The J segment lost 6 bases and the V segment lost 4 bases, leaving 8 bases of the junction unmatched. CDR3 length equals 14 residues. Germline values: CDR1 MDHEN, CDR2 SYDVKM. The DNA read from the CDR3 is TGTGCCAGCAGTTCGAGGGGGCTAGTGTCTGAA. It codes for CASSSRGLVSE. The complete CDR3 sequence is CASSSRGLVSEAFF.

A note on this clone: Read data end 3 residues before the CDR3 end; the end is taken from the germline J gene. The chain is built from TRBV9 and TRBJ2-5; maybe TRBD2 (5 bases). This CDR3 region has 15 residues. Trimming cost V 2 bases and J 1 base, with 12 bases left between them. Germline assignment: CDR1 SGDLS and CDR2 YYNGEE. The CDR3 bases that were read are TGTGCCAGCAGCGTGGGTAGGACTCCCCAAGAGACC. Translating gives CASSVGRTPQET. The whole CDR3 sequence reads CASSVGRTPQETQYF.

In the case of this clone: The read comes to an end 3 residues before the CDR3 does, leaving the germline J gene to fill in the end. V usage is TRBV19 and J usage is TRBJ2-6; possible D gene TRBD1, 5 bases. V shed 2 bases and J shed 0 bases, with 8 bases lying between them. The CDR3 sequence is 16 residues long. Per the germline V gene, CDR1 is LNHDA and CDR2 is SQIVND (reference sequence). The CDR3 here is CASSITGLSGANVLTF. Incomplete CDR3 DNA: TGTGCCAGTAGTATAACAGGCCTCTCTGGGGCCAACGTC.

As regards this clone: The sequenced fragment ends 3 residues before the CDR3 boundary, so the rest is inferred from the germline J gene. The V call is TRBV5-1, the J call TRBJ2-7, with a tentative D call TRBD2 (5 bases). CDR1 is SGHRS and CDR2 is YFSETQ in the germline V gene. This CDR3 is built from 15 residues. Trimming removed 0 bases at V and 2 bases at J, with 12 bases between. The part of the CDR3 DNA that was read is TGCGCCAGCAGCTTGGACGGGGTAGGAGCCTACGAG. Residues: CASSLDGVGAYE. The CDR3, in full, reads CASSLDGVGAYEQYF.

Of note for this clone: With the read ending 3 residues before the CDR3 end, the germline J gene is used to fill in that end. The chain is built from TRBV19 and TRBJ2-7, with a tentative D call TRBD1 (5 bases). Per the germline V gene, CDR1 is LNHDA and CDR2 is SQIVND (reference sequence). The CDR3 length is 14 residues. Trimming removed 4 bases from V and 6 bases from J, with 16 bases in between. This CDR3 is CASSTPPPGREQYF. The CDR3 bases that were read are TGTGCCAGTAGTACCCCACCCCCAGGGCGCGAG.

CDR3 loop: CASSGGPNTEAFF. The covered CDR3 bases are TGTGCCAGCAGCGGGGGCCCGAACACTGAA. The gene calls are TRBV5-4 and TRBJ1-1; D might be TRBD1 (6 bases). The CDR3 end lies 3 residues beyond the end of the read and is filled in from the germline J gene. V was shortened by 4 bases and J by 1 base, with 8 bases between the two germline ends. This CDR3 has 13 residues. CDR1 is SGHNT, CDR2 YYREEE, per germline (reference sequence).

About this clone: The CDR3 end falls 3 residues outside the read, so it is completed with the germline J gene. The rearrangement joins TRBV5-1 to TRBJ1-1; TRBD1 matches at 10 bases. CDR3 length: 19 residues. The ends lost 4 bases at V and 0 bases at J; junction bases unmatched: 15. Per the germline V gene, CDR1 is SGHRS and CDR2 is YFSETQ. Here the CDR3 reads CASSPMPHGTGAMNTEAFF. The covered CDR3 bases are TGCGCCAGCAGCCCGATGCCCCATGGGACAGGGGCCATGAACACTGAA. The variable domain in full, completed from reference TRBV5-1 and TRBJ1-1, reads KAGVTQTPRYLIKTRGQQVTLSCSPISGHRSVSWYQQTPGQGLQFLFEYFSETQRNKGNFPGRFSGRQFSNSRSEMNVSTLELGDSALYLCASSPMPHGTGAMNTEAFFGQGTRLTVV.

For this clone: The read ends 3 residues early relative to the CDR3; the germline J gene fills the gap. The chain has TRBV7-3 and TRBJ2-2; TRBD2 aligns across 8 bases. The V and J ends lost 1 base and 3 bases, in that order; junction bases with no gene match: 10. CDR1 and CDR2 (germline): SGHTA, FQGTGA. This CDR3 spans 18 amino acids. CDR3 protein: CASSLRPLAEIHTGELFF. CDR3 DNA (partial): TGTGCCAGCAGCTTAAGGCCACTAGCGGAAATCCACACCGGGGAG.

The CDR3 DNA, read in part, is TGCGCCAGCAGCTTTGGGGGCTCGTCTGGGGCCAACGTC. As protein: CASSFGGSSGANV. The full CDR3 sequence reads CASSFGGSSGANVLTF. The chain uses TRBV5-1 and TRBJ2-6, with a weak D call TRBD1 (6 bases). The read terminates 3 residues before the CDR3 end, so the remaining end is supplied by the germline J gene. CDR3 length: 16 residues. Germline CDR1 reads SGHRS; CDR2 reads YFSETQ. V lost 2 bases, J lost 1 base, and 10 bases lay in between.

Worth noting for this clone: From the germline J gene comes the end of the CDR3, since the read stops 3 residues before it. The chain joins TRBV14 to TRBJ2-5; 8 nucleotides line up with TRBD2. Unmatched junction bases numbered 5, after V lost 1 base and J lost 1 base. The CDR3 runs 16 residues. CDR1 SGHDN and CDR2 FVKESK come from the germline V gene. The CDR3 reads CASSQGSGRPQETQYF. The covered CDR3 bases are TGTGCCAGCAGCCAAGGCAGCGGGAGACCCCAAGAGACC.

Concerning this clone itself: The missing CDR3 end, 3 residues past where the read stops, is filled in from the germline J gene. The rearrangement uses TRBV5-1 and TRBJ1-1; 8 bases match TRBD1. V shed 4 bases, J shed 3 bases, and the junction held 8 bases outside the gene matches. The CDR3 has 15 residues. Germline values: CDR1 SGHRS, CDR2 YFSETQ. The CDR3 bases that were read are TGCGCCAGCAGCCTAATGACAGGGGTCGACACTGAA. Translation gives CASSLMTGVDTE. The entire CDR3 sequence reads CASSLMTGVDTEAFF.

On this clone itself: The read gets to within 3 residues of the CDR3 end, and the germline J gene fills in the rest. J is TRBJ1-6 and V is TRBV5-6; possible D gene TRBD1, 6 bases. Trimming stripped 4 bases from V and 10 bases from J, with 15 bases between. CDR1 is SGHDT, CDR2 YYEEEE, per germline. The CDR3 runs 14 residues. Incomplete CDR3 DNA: TGTGCCAGCAGCCTTTGGACCGGGACATCACCC. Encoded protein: CASSLWTGTSP. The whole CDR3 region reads CASSLWTGTSPLHF. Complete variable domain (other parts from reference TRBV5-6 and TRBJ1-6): DAGVTQSPTHLIKTRGQQVTLRCSPKSGHDTVSWYQQALGQGPQFIFQYYEEEERQRGNFPDRFSGHQFPNYSSELNVNALLLGDSALYLCASSLWTGTSPLHFGNGTRLTVT.

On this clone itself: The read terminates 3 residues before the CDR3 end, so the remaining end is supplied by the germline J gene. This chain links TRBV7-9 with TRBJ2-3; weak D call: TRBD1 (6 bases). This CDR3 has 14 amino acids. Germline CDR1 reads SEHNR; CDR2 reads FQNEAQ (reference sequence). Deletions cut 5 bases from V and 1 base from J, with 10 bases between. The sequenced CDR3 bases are TGTGCCAGCAGCCCGGACAGCGGCACAGATACG. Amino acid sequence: CASSPDSGTDT. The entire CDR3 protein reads CASSPDSGTDTQYF.

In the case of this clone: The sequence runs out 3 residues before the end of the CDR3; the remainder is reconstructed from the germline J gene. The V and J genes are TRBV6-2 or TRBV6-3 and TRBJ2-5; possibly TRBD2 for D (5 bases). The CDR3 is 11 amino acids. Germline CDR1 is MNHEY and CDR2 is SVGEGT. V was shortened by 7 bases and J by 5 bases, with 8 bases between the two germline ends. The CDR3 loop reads CASTSGETQYF. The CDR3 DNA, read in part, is TGTGCCAGCACGTCGGGGGAGACC.

CDR3: CATSEGNTEAFF. The DNA read from the CDR3 is TGTGCCACCAGTGAAGGGAACACTGAA. The chain links TRBV24-1 to TRBJ1-1; D unclear. The observed sequence ends 3 residues before the CDR3 terminus, with the missing tail filled in from the germline J gene. Trimming took 4 bases from V and 1 from J, leaving 3 bases between them. From germline, CDR1 is KGHDR and CDR2 SFDVKD. The CDR3 length is 12 residues.

The DNA read from the CDR3 is TGTGCCAGCAGCTTAGGGCAGTTTACGAATGAG. Its translation: CASSLGQFTNE. The entire CDR3 is CASSLGQFTNEQFF. The gene calls are TRBV11-2 and TRBJ2-1; D not certain. With the read ending 3 residues before the CDR3 end, the germline J gene is used to fill in that end. The CDR3 runs to 14 residues. V lost 1 base to trimming and J lost 7 bases, with 11 bases between them. Germline loops: CDR1 SGHAT, CDR2 FQNNGV.

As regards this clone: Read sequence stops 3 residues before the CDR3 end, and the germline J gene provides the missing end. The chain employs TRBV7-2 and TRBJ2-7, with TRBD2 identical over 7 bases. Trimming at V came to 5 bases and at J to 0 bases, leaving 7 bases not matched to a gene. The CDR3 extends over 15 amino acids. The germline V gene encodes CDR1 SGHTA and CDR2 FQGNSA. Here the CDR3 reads CASSTQAGNSYEQYF. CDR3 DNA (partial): TGTGCCAGCAGCACGCAAGCGGGAAACTCCTACGAG.

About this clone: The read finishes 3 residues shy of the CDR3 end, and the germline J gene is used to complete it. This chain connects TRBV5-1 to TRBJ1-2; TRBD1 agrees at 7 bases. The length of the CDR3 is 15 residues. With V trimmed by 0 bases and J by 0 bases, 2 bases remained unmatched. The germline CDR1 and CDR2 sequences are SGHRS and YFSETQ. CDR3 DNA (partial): TGCGCCAGCAGCTTGGCCAGGGGGACTAACTATGGC. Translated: CASSLARGTNYG. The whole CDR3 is CASSLARGTNYGYTF.

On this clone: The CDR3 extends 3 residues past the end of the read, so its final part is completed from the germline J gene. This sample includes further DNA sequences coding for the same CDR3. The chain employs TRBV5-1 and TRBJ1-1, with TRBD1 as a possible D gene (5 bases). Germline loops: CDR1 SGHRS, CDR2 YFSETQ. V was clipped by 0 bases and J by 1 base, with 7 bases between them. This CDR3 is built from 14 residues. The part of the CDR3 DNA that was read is TGCGCCAGCAGCTTGGCCCAGGGGAACACTGAA. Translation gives CASSLAQGNTE. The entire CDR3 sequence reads CASSLAQGNTEAFF.

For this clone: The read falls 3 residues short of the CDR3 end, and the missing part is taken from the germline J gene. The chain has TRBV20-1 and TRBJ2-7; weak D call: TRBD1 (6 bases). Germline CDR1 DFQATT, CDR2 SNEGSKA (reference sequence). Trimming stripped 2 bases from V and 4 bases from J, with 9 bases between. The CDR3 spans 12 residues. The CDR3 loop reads CSARYTGYEQYF. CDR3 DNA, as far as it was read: TGCAGTGCTAGATACACAGGGTACGAG.

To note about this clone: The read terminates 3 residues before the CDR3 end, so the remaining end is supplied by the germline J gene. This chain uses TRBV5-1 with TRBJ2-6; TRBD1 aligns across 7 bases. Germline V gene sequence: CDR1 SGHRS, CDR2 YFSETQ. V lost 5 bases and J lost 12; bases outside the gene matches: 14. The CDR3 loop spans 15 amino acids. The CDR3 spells CASRLDGGAGGVLTF. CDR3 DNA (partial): TGCGCCAGCAGGCTCGATGGTGGGGCAGGGGGCGTC.

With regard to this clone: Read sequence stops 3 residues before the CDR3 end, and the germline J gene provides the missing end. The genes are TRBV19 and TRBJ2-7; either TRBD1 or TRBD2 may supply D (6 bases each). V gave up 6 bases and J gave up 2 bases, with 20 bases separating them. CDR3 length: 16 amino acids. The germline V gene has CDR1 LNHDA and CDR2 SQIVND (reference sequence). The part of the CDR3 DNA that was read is TGTGCCAGTAGCCCGGGGCGGGACAACCTCCCCTACGAG. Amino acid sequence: CASSPGRDNLPYE. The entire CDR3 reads CASSPGRDNLPYEQYF.

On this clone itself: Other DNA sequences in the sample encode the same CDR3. Partial CDR3 DNA: TGCAGCGTGAGCGGGAGCTCCTACAATGAG. This translates into CSVSGSSYNE. From start to end, the CDR3 is CSVSGSSYNEQFF. This chain connects TRBV29-1 to TRBJ2-1; TRBD2 agrees at 8 bases. The read comes to an end 3 residues before the CDR3 does, leaving the germline J gene to fill in the end. Germline-derived CDR1 and CDR2 are SQVTM and ANQGSEA. CDR3 length: 13 amino acids. With 6 bases clipped from V and 0 bases from J, the junction kept 1 base outside the gene matches.

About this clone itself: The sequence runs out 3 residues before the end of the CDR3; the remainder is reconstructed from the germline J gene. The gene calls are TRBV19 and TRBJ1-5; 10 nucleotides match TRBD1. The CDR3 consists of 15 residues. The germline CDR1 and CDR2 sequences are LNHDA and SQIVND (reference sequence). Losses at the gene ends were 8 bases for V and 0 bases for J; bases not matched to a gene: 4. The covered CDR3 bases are TGTGCCAGTGGGGACAGGGGTAATAGCAATCAGCCC. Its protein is CASGDRGNSNQP. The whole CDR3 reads CASGDRGNSNQPQHF.

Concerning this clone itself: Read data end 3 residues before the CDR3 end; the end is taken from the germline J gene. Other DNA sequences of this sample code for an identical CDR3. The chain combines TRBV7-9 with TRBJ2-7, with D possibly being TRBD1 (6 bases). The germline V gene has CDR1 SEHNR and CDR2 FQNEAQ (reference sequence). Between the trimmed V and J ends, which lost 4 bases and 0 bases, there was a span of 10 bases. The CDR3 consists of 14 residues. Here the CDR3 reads CASSSTGHSYEQYF. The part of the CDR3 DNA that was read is TGTGCCAGCAGCTCGACAGGCCACTCCTACGAG.

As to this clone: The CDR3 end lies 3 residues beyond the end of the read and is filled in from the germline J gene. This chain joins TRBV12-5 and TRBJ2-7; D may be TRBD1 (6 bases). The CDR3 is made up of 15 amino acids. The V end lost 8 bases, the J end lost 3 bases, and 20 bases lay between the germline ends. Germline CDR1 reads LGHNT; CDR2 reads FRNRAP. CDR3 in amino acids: CASSDSPREVYEQYF. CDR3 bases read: TGTGCTAGTTCGGACAGCCCCAGAGAAGTCTACGAG.

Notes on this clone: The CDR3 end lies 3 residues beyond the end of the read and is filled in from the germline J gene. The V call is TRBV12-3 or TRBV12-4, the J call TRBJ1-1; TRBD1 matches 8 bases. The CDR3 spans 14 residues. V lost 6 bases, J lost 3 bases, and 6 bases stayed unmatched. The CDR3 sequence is CASSRGTGYTEAFF. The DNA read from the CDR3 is TGTGCCAGCAGCCGAGGGACAGGTTACACTGAA.

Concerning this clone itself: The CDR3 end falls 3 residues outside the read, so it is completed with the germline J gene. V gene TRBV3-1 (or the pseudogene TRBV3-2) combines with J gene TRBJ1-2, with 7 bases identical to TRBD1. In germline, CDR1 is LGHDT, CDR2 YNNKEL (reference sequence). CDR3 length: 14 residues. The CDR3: CASSQEGGPRGYTF. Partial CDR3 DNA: TGTGCCAGCAGCCAAGAAGGGGGCCCTCGGGGC.

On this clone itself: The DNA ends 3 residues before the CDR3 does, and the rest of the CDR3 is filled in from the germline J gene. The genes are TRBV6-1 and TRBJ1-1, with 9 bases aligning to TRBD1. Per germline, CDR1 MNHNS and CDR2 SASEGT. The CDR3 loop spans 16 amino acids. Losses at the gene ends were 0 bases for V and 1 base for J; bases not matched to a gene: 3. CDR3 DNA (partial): TGTGCCAGCAGTGAAGCCGAGACAGGGGGGAACACTGAA. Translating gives CASSEAETGGNTE. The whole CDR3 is CASSEAETGGNTEAFF.